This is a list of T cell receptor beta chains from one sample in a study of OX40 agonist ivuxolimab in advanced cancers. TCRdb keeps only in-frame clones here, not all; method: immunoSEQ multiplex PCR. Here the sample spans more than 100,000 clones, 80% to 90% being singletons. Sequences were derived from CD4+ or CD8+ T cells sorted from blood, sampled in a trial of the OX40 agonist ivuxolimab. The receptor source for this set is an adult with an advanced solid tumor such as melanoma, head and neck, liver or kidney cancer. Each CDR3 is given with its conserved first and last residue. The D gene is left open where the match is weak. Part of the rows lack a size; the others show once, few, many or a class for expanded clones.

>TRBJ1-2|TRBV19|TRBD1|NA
TGTGCCAGTAGCCCACAGGGGGCGGGTGGCTACACCTTC
CASSPQGAGGYTF
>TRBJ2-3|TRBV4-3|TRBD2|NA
TGCGCCAGCAGCCAAGATCCGGGCGGGGGGGCCCAAGATACGCAGTATTTT
CASSQDPGGGAQDTQYF
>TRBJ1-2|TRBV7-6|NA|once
TGTGCCAGCAGCTTATTGGGCGGTGGAGGCTACACCTTC
CASSLLGGGGYTF
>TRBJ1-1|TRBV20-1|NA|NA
TGCAGTGCTAGAGATCGGACTGAAGCTTTCTTT
CSARDRTEAFF
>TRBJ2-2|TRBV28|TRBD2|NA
TGTGCCGCCCGGACTAGCGGGGGGTTCGGCGGGGAGCTGTTTTTT
CAARTSGGFGGELFF
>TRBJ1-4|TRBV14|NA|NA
TGTGCCAGCAGCTCTCACCTTGGGAAACTGTTTTTT
CASSSHLGKLFF
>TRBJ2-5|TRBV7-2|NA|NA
TGTGCCAGCAGCCTCGCGGAGACCCAGTACTTC
CASSLAETQYF
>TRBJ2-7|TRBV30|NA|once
TGTGCCTGGAGACAGACCGGGGGCTACGAGCAGTACTTC
CAWRQTGGYEQYF
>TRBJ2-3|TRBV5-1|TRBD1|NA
TGCGCCAGCAGCTTGCTCGGGACAGGGGCCGCAGATACGCAGTATTTT
CASSLLGTGAADTQYF
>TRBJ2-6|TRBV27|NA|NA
TGTGCCAGCTCTTGGAAGGGATCTGGGGCCAACGTCCTGACTTTC
CASSWKGSGANVLTF
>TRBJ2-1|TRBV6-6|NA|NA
TGTGCCAGCAGTTACTCCGGGGGAATCAACAATGAGCAGTTCTTC
CASSYSGGINNEQFF
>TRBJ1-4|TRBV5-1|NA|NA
TGCGCCAGCACTGGGGCAACTAATGAAAAACTGTTTTTT
CASTGATNEKLFF
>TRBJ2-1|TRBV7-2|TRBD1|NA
TGTGCCAGCAGCCGGGACAGCAATGAGCAGTTCTTC
CASSRDSNEQFF
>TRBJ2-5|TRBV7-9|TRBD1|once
TGTGCCAGCAGCTCTCGGACAGGCGGAGAGACCCAGTACTTC
CASSSRTGGETQYF
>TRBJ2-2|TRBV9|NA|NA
TGTGCCAGCACCACCTCCGGGACCACGAACACCGGGGAGCTGTTTTTT
CASTTSGTTNTGELFF
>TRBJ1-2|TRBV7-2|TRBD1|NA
TGTGCCAGCAGCACTCGGACAGGGGAGGGTGGCTACACCTTC
CASSTRTGEGGYTF
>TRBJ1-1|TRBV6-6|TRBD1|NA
TGTGCCGCTGGCAGGGGGTTGGCTGAAGCTTTCTTT
CAAGRGLAEAFF
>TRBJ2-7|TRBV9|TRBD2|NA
TGTGCCAGCAGCGGAGGGGTGAGGGAGGGGCCCTCCTACGAGCAGTACTTC
CASSGGVREGPSYEQYF
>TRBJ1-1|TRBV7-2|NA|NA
TGTGCCAGCAGCGCCTCCAGGGGGAACACTGAAGCTTTCTTT
CASSASRGNTEAFF
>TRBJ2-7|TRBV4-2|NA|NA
TGTGCCAGCAGGCTTACACAGGGAGGCCACGAGCAGTACTTC
CASRLTQGGHEQYF
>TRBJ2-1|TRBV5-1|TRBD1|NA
TGCGCCAGCAGCAACACAGGGGGCACCTACAATGAGCAGTTCTTC
CASSNTGGTYNEQFF
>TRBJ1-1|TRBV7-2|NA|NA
TGTGCCAGCAGCTTCCAGGGGATTTCTGAAGCTTTCTTT
CASSFQGISEAFF
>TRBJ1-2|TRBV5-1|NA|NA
TGCGCCAGCAGCTTCGGGGGGTCTGGCTACACCTTC
CASSFGGSGYTF
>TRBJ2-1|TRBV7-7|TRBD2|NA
TGTGCCAGCAGCTCGGGACTAGCGGGGGGAGACAATGAGCAGTTCTTC
CASSSGLAGGDNEQFF
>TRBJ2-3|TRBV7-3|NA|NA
TGTGCCAGCAGCCAAAACACAGATACGCAGTATTTT
CASSQNTDTQYF
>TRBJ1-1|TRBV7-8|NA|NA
TGTGCCAGCAGCTTAGGGTGGGCAGGCTCCGGGGGTGACACTGAAGCTTTCTTT
CASSLGWAGSGGDTEAFF
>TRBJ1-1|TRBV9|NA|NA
TGTGCCAGCAGCGTAGTGGGGGACGGCACTGAAGCTTTCTTT
CASSVVGDGTEAFF
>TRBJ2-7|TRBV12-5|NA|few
TGTGCTAGTGGGAGATATATTCACGAGCAGTACTTC
CASGRYIHEQYF
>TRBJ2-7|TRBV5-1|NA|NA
TGCGCCAGCAAACAGGGCGTTTCCTCCTACGAGCAGTACTTC
CASKQGVSSYEQYF
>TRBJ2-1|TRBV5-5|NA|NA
TGTGCCAGCATCCAGACGCGGGGTACCTACAATGAGCAGTTCTTC
CASIQTRGTYNEQFF
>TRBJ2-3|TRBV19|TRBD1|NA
TGTGCCAGTAGTCCCACCGGGACAGGGGTTACAGATACGCAGTATTTT
CASSPTGTGVTDTQYF